The rows below give T cell receptor beta chains drawn from one sample of a study of blood T cells in healthy people across ages. In TCRdb, the 5' RACE reads were re-called with MiXCR into one record per CDR3 protein. The table records about 690,000 distinct CDR3 sequences, roughly 43% of them present only once. Sequencing was done on a sample of blood. These TCRs come from a man aged 80 or over in good health. Each CDR3 is given without its conserved first and last residue. The order of the fields is J gene, V gene, CDR3 protein.

TRBJ2-5	TRBV5-5	ASSQDTRRVGETQY
TRBJ2-3	TRBV7-2	ASSPSPGDTQY
TRBJ2-7	TRBV11-2	ASSSSGFYEQY
TRBJ2-3	TRBV6-6	ASSYLLDTQY
TRBJ1-2	TRBV7-2	ASSLTSGFGYT
TRBJ2-3	TRBV4-2	ASSQDLDIITDTQY
TRBJ2-7	TRBV6-2/TRBV6-3	ASGEGNLSYEQY
TRBJ1-6	TRBV12-3/TRBV12-4	ASSLEALSSYNSPLH
TRBJ1-1	TRBV4-3	ASSQDGVNTETF
TRBJ2-3	TRBV13	ASSLRGSGADTQY
TRBJ2-2	TRBV7-3	ASSFRQTGELF
TRBJ2-7	TRBV2	ASGTGTVYEQY
TRBJ1-2	TRBV4-1	ASSQDTGRTGTHNYGYT
TRBJ2-5	TRBV6-6	TSSYSDGREQY
TRBJ1-4	TRBV7-2	ASSATRTGGHREKLF
TRBJ2-3	TRBV10-3	AISESGATDTQY
TRBJ2-5	TRBV15	ATSRETGGADNEQY